Described below is a single T cell receptor beta chain sequence and its context. Its antigen is undetermined. The data belong to a study of CD8 T cells in Susac syndrome. Looked up from germline, CDR1 is MNHEY and CDR2 is SMNVEV (reference sequence). V lost 2 bases and J lost 0, with 4 bases in between. The CDR3 spans 13 residues. A quantity of 0.5 to 1 ug RNA underwent reverse transcription using random hexamers. An immunoSEQ multiplex PCR generated amplified TCR beta CDR3 products spanning 54 Vbeta and 13 Jbeta. TCRdb fed the immunoSEQ multiplex PCR reads into MiXCR, producing one record per CDR3 protein. The data contain approximately 100,000 distinct CDR3 sequences, 92% of them singletons. Findings and limits, study-wide: The study conceded that relatively few individuals underwent its TCR sequencing and HLA analysis.

The receptor's source is a human donor in good health. The chain carries TRBV27 and TRBJ1-1; no clear D gene. Sequencing was carried out using CD4+ T cells from PBMCs. CDR3 coding DNA: TGTGCCAGCAGTTTAAGCATGAACACTGAAGCTTTCTTT. This codes for CASSLSMNTEAFF.